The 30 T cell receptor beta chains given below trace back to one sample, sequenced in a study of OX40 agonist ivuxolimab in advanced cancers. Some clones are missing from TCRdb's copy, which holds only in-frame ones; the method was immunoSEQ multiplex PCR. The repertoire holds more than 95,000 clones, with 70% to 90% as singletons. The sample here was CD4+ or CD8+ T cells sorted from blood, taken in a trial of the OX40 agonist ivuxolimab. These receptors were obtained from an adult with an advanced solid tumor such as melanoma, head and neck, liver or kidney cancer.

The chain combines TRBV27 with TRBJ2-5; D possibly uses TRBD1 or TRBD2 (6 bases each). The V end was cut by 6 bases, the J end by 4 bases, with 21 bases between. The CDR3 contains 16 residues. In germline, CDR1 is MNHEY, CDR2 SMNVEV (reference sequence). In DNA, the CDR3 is TGTGCCAGCAGCTCCTGGTCGGGGGCCTCGGGAGAGACCCAGTACTTC. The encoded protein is CASSSWSGASGETQYF.

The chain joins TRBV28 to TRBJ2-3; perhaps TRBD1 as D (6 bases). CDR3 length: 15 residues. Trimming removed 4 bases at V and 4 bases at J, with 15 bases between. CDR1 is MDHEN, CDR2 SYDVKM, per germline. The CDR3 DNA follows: TGTGCCAGCAGTTGGGCAGGGGCGGCCGCAGATACGCAGTATTTT. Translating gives CASSWAGAAADTQYF.

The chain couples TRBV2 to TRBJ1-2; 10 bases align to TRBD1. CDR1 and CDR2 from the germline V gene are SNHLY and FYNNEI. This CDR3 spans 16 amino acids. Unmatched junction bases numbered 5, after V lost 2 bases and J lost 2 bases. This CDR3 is CASSERDRGANYGYTF. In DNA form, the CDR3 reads TGTGCCAGCAGTGAAAGGGACAGGGGAGCGAACTATGGCTACACCTTC. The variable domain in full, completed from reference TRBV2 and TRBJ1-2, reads EPEVTQTPSHQVTQMGQEVILRCVPISNHLYFYWYRQILGQKVEFLVSFYNNEISEKSEIFDDQFSVERPDGSNFTLKIRSTKLEDSAMYFCASSERDRGANYGYTFGSGTRLTVV.

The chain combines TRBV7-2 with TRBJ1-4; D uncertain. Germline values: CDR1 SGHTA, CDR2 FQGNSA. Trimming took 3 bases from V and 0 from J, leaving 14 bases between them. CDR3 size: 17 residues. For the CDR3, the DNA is TGTGCCAGCAGCTTTAGAGACGGCCCTGCAACTAATGAAAAACTGTTTTTT. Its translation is CASSFRDGPATNEKLFF.

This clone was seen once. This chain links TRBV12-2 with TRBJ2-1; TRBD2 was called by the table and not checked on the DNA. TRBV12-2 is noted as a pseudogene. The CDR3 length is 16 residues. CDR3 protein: CASRSGVPISYNEQFF. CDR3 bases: TGTGCAAGTCGCTCCGGGGTCCCAATTTCCTACAATGAGCAGTTCTTC.

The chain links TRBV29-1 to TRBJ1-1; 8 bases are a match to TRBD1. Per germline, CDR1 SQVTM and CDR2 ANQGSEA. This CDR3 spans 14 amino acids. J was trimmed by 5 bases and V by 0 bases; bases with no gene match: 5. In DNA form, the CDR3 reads TGCAGCGTTGAAGATCGACAGGGGTTTACTGAAGCTTTCTTT. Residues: CSVEDRQGFTEAFF.

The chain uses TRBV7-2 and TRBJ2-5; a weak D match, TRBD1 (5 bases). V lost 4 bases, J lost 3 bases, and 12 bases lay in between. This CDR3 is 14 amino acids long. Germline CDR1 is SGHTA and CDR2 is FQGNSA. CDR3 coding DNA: TGTGCCAGCAGCTCCAGGGAAGTGGAAGAGACCCAGTACTTC. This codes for CASSSREVEETQYF.

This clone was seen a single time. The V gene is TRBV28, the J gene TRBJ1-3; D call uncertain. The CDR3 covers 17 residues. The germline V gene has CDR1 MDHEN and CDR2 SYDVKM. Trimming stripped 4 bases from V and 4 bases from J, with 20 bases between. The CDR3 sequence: CASSSAFSTRIGNTIYF. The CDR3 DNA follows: TGTGCCAGCAGTTCCGCTTTCTCCACAAGGATCGGAAACACCATATATTTT. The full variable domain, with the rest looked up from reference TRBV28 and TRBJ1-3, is DVKVTQSSRYLVKRTGEKVFLECVQDMDHENMFWYRQDPGLGLRLIYFSYDVKMKEKGDIPEGYSVSREKKERFSLILESASTNQTSMYLCASSSAFSTRIGNTIYFGEGSWLTVV.

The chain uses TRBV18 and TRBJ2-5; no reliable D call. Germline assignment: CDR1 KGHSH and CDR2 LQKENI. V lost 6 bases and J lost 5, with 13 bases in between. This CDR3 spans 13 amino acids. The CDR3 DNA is TGTGCCAGCTCCCAAGGGCTTGAGGAGACCCAGTACTTC. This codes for CASSQGLEETQYF.

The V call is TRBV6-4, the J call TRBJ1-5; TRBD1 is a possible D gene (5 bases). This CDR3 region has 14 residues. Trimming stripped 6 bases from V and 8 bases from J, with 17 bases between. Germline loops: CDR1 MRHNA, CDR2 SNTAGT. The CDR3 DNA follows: TGTGCCAGCAGGTCCGAGGGGCAATTCGAGCCCCAGCATTTT. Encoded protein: CASRSEGQFEPQHF.

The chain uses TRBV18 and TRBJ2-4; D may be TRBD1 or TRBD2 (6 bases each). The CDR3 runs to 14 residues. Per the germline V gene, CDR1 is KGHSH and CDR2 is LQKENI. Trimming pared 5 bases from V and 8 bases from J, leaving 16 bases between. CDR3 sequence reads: CASSTLDRRDIQYF. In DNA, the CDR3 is TGTGCCAGCTCAACATTAGACAGGAGGGACATTCAGTACTTC.

The CDR3 here is CASSWDRAAGELFF. The CDR3 nucleotides are TGTGCCAGCAGCTGGGACAGGGCGGCCGGGGAGCTGTTTTTT. V is TRBV7-2 and J is TRBJ2-2; TRBD1 matches 9 bases. Losses at the gene ends were 4 bases for V and 6 bases for J; bases not matched to a gene: 3. Germline V gene sequence: CDR1 SGHTA, CDR2 FQGNSA. The CDR3 is made up of 14 amino acids.

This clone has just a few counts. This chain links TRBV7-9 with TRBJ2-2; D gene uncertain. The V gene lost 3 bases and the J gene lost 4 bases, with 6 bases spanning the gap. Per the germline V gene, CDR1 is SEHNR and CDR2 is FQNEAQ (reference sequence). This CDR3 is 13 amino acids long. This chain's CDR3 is CASSLDATGELFF. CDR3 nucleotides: TGTGCCAGCAGCTTGGACGCCACCGGGGAGCTGTTTTTT.

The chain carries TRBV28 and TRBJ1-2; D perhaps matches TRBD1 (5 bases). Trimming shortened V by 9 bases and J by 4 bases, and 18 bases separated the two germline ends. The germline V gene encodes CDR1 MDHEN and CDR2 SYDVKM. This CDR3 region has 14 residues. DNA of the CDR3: TGTGCCAGTCTGACAGCATTTCAAGCCTATGGCTACACCTTC. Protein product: CASLTAFQAYGYTF.

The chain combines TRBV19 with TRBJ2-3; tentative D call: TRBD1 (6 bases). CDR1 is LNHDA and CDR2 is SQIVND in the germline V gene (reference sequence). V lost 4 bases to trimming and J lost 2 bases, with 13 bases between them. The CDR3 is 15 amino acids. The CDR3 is CASSRTVSLTDTQYF. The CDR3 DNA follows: TGTGCCAGTAGTAGGACAGTCAGTCTCACAGATACGCAGTATTTT.

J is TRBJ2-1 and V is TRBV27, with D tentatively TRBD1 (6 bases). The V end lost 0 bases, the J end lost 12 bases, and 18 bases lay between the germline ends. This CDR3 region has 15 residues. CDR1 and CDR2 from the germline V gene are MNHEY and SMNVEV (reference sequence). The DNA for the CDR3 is TGTGCCAGCAGTTTATCGACGGGGTTTGGGGGCGGGCAGTTCTTC. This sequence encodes CASSLSTGFGGGQFF.

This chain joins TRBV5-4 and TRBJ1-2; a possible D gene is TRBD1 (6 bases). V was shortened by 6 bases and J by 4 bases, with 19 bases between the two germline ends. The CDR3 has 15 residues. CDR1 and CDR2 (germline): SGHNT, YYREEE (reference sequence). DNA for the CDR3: TGTGCCAGCACCCCTGGGGGGCTAGGGGCCTATGGCTACACCTTC. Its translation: CASTPGGLGAYGYTF.

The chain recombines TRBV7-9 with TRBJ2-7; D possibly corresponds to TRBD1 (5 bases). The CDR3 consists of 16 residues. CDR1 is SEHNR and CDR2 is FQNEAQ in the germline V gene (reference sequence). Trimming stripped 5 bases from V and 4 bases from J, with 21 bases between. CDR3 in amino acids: CASSPGNSDKRYEQYF. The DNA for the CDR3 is TGTGCCAGCAGCCCCGGAAACTCGGACAAGAGATACGAGCAGTACTTC.

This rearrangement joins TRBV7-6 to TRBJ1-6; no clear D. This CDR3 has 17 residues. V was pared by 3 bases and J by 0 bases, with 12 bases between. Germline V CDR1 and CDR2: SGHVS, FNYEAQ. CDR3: CASSFGPQSSYNSPLHF. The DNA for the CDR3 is TGTGCCAGCAGCTTCGGCCCACAGAGCTCCTATAATTCACCCCTCCACTTT.

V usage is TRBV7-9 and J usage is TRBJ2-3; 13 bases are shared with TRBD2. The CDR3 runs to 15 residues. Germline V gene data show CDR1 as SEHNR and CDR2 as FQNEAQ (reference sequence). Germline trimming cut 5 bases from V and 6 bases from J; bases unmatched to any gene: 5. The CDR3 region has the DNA TGTGCCAGCAGCGTTGGACTAGCGGGGGTTGATACGCAGTATTTT. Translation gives CASSVGLAGVDTQYF. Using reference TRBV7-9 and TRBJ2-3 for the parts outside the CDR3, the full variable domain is DTGVSQNPRHKITKRGQNVTFRCDPISEHNRLYWYRQTLGQGPEFLTYFQNEAQLEKSRLLSDRFSAERPKGSFSTLEIQRTEQGDSAMYLCASSVGLAGVDTQYFGPGTRLTVL.

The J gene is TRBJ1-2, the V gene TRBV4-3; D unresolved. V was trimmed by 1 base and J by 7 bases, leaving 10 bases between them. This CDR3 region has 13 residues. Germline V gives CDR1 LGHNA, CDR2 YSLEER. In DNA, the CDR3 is TGCGCCAGCAGCCAAGTTCCAGGCGTTGGCTACACCTTC. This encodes CASSQVPGVGYTF.

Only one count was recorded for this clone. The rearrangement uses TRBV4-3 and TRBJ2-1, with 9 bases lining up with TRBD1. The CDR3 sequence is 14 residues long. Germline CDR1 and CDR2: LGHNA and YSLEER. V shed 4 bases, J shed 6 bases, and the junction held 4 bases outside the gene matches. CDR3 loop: CASSPGTGFNEQFF. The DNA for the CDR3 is TGCGCCAGCAGCCCAGGGACAGGGTTCAATGAGCAGTTCTTC.

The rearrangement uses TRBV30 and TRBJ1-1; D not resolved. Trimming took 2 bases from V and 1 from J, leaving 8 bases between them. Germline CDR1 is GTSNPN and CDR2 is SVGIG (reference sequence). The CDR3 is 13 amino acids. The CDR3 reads CAWSRSGNTEAFF. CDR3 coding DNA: TGTGCCTGGAGTCGCTCAGGGAACACTGAAGCTTTCTTT.

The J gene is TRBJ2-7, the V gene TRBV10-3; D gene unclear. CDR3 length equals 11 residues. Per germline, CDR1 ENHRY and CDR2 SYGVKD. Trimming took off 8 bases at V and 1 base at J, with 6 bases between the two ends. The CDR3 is CAIRGSYEQYF. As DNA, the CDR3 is TGTGCCATCCGAGGTTCCTACGAGCAGTACTTC.

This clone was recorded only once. The CDR3 region has the DNA TGCGCCAGCAGCTTGCGGACGGACGTTGACGAGCAGTACTTC. This sequence encodes CASSLRTDVDEQYF. V is TRBV5-1 and J is TRBJ2-7, with D uncertain. V was cut by 1 base and J by 5 bases, with 13 bases left in between. CDR3 size: 14 residues. The germline V gene encodes CDR1 SGHRS and CDR2 YFSETQ.

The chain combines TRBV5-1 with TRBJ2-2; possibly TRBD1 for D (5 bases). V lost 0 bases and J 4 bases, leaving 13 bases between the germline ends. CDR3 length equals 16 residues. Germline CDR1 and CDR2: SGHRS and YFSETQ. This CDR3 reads CASSLAAGIVTGELFF. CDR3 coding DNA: TGCGCCAGCAGCTTGGCGGCAGGGATAGTCACCGGGGAGCTGTTTTTT.

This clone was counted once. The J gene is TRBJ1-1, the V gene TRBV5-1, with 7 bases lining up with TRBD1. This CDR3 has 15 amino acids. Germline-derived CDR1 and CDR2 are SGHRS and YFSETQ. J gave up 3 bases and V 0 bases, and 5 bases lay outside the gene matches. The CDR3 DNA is TGCGCCAGCAGCTTGGCAGGGACAGACTACACTGAAGCTTTCTTT. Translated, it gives CASSLAGTDYTEAFF.

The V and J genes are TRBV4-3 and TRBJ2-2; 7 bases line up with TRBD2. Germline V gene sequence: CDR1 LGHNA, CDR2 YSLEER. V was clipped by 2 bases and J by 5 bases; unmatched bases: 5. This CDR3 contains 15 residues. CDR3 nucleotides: TGCGCCAGCAGCCAATCCCGGGAGGTAACCGGGGAGCTGTTTTTT. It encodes CASSQSREVTGELFF.

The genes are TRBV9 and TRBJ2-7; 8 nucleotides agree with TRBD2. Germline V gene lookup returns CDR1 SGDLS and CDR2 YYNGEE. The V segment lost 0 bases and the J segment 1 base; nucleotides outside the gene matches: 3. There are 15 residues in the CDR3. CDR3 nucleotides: TGTGCCAGCAGCGTAGGTAGCGGGGTGTCCTACGAGCAGTACTTC. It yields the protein CASSVGSGVSYEQYF. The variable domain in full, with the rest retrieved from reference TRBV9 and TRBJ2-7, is DSGVTQTPKHLITATGQRVTLRCSPRSGDLSVYWYQQSLDQGLQFLIQYYNGEERAKGNILERFSAQQFPDLHSELNLSSLELGDSALYFCASSVGSGVSYEQYFGPGTRLTVT.

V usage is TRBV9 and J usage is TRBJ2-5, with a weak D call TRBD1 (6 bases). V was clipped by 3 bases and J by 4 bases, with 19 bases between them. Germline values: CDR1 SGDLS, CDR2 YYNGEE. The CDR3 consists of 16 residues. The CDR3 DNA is TGTGCCAGCAGCGCCTACGGGACAACCTGGGGAGAGACCCAGTACTTC. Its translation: CASSAYGTTWGETQYF.